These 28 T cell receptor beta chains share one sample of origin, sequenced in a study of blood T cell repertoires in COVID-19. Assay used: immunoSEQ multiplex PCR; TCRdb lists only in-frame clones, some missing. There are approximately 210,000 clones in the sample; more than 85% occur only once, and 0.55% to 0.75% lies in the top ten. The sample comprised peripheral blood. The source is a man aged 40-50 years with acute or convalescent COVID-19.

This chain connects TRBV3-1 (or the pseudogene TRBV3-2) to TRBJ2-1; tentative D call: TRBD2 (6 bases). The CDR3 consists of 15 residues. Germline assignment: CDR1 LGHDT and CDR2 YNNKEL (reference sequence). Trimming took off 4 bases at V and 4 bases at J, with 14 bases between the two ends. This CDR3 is CASSLEGGPYNEQFF. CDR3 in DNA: TGTGCCAGCAGCCTAGAGGGAGGCCCTTACAATGAGCAGTTCTTC.

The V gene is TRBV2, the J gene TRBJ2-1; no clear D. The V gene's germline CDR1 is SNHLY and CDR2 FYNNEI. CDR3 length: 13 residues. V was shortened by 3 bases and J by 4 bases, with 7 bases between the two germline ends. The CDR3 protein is CASSEGSYNEQFF. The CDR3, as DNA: TGTGCCAGCAGTGAGGGCAGTTACAATGAGCAGTTCTTC.

The CDR3 here is CASSVGAYNEQFF. DNA of the CDR3: TGCGCCAGCAGTGTTGGAGCCTACAATGAGCAGTTCTTC. The chain uses TRBV10-2 and TRBJ2-1; D is ambiguous. Per germline, CDR1 WSHSY and CDR2 SAAADI. V lost 4 bases to trimming and J lost 2 bases, with 6 bases between them. The CDR3 sequence is 13 residues long.

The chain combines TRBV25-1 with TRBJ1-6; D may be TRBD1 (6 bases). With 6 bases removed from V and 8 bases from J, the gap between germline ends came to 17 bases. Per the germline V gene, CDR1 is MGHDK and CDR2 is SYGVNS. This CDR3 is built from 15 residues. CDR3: CASSPLSGAHSPLHF. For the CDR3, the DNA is TGTGCCAGCAGCCCCTTGTCAGGGGCACATTCACCCCTCCACTTT.

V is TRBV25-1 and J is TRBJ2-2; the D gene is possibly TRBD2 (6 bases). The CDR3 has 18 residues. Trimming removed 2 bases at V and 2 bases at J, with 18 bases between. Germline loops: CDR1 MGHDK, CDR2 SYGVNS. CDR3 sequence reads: CASSERGAGTLNTGELFF. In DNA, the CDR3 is TGTGCCAGCAGTGAAAGGGGAGCCGGGACTCTTAACACCGGGGAGCTGTTTTTT.

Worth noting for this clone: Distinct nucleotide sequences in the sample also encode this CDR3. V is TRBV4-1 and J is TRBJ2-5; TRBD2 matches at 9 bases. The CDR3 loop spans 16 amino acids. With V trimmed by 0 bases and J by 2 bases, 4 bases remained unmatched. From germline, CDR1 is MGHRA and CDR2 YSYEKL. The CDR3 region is CASSQDPSGEQETQYF. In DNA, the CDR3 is TGCGCCAGCAGCCAAGATCCTAGCGGGGAACAAGAGACCCAGTACTTC.

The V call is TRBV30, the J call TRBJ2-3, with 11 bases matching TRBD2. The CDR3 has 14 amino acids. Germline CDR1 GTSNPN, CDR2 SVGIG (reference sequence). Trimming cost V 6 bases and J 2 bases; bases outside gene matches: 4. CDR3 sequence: CACKLAGVTDTQYF. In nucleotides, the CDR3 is TGTGCCTGTAAACTAGCGGGAGTCACAGATACGCAGTATTTT.

In DNA form, the CDR3 reads TGCAGCGTCGCGGGACAGGGATATGGCTACACCTTC. Protein: CSVAGQGYGYTF. The V gene is TRBV29-1, the J gene TRBJ1-2, with 9 nucleotides matching TRBD1. The CDR3 is 12 residues long. V dropped 6 bases and J dropped 5; count of bases not matched to a gene: 4. The V gene's germline CDR1 is SQVTM and CDR2 ANQGSEA.

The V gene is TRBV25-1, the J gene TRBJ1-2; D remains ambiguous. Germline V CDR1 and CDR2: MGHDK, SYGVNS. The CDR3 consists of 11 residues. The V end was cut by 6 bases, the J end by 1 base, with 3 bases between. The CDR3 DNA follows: TGTGCCAGCAGCCGTAACTATGGCTACACCTTC. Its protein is CASSRNYGYTF.

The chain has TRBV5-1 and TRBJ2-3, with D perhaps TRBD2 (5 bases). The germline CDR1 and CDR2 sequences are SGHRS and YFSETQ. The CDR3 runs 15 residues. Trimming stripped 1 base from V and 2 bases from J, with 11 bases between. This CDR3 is CASSLSGSPTDTQYF. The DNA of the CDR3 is TGCGCCAGCAGCTTGAGTGGGAGTCCCACAGATACGCAGTATTTT.

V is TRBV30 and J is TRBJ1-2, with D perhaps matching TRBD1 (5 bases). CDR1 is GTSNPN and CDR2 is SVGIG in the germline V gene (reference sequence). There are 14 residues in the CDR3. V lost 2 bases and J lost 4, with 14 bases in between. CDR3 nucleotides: TGTGCCTGGAGTCCGTCAGGGCGACGCTATGGCTACACCTTC. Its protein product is CAWSPSGRRYGYTF. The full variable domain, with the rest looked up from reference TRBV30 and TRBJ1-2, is SQTIHQWPATLVQPVGSPLSLECTVEGTSNPNLYWYRQAAGRGLQLLFYSVGIGQISSEVPQNLSASRPQDRQFILSSKKLLLSDSGFYLCAWSPSGRRYGYTFGSGTRLTVV.

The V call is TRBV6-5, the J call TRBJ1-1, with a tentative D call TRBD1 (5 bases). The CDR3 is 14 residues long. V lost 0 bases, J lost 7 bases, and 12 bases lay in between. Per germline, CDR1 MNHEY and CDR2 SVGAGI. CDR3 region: CASSYSGQGGEAFF. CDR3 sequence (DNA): TGTGCCAGCAGTTACTCAGGGCAGGGAGGTGAAGCTTTCTTT.

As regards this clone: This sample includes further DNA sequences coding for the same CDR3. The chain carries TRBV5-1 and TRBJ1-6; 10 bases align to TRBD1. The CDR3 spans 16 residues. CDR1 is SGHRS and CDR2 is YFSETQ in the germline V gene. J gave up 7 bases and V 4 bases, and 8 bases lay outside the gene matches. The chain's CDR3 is CASSPTTGGRNSPLHF. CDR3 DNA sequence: TGCGCCAGCAGCCCTACGACAGGGGGCAGAAATTCACCCCTCCACTTT.

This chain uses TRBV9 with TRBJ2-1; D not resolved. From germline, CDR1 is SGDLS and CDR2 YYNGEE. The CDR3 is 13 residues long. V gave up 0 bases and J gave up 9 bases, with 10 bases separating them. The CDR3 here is CASSVESVGEQFF. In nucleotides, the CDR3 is TGTGCCAGCAGCGTAGAATCGGTCGGTGAGCAGTTCTTC.

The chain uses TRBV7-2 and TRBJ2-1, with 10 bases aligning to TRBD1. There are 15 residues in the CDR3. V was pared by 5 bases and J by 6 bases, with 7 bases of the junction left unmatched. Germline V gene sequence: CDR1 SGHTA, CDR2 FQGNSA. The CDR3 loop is CASSDRQGATNEQFF. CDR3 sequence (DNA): TGTGCCAGCAGCGATCGACAGGGGGCTACCAATGAGCAGTTCTTC. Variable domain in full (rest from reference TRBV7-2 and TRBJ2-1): GAGVSQSPSNKVTEKGKDVELRCDPISGHTALYWYRQSLGQGLEFLIYFQGNSAPDKSGLPSDRFSAERTGGSVSTLTIQRTQQEDSAVYLCASSDRQGATNEQFFGPGTRLTVL.

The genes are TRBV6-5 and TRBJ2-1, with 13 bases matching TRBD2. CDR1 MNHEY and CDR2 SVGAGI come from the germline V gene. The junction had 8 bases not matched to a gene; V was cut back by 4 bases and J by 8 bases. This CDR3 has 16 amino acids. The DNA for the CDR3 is TGTGCCAGCAGTTCAACTAGCGGGAGGGCCGACTATGAGCAGTTCTTC. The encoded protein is CASSSTSGRADYEQFF.

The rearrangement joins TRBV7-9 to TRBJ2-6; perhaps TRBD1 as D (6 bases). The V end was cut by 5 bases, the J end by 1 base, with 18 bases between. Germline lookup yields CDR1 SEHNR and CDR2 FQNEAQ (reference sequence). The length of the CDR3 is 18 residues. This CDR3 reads CASSKTGNWGSGANVLTF. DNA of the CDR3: TGTGCCAGCAGCAAAACAGGGAATTGGGGTTCTGGGGCCAACGTCCTGACTTTC.

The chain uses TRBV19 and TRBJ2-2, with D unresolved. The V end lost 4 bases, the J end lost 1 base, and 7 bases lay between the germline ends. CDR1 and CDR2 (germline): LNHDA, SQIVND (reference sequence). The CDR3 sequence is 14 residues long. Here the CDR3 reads CASSNLGNTGELFF. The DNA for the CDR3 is TGTGCCAGTAGTAACCTAGGGAACACCGGGGAGCTGTTTTTT.

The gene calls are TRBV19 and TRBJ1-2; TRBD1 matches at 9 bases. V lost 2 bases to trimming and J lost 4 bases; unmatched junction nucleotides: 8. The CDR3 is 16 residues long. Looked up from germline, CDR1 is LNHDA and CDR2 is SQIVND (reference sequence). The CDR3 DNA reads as TGTGCCAGTAGTATATATGGGGACAGGGCGGGCTATGGCTACACCTTC. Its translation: CASSIYGDRAGYGYTF.

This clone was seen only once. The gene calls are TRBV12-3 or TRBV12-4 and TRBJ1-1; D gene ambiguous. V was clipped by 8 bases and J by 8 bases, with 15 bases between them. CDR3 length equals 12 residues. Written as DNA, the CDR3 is TGTGCCAGCGCGCGGGATCCTCAAGAAGCTTTCTTT. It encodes CASARDPQEAFF.

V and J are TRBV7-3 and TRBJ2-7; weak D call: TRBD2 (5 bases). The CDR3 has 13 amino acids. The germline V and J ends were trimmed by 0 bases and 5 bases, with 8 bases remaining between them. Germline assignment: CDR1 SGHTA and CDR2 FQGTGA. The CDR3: CASSLTGLDEQYF. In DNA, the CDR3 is TGTGCCAGCAGCTTAACTGGACTGGACGAGCAGTACTTC.

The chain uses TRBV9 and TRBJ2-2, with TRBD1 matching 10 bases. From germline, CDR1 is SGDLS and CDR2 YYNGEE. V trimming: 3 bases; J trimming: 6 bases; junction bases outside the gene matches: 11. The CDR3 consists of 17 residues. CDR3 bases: TGTGCCAGCAGCGACCGGGACAGGGGTTTGGGGGCCGGGGAGCTGTTTTTT. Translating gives CASSDRDRGLGAGELFF.

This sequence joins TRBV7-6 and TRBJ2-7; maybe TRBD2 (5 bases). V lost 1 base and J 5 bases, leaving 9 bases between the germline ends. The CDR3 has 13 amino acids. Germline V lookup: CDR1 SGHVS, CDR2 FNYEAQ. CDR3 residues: CASSLGPGNEQYF. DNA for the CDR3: TGTGCCAGCAGCTTAGGTCCGGGGAACGAGCAGTACTTC.

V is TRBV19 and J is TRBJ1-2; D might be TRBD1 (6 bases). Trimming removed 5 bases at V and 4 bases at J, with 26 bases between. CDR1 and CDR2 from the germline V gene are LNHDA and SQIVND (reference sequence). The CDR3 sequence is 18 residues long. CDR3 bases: TGTGCCAGTAGTCCAGACCAATTAGACAGGCCCCTAGGCTATGGCTACACCTTC. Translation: CASSPDQLDRPLGYGYTF.

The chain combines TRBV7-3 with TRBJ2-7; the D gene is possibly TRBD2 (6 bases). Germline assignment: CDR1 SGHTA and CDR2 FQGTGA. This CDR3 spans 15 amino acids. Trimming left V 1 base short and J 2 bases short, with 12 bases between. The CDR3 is CASSLMGGAPYEQYF. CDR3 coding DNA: TGTGCCAGCAGCTTAATGGGGGGAGCCCCCTACGAGCAGTACTTC.

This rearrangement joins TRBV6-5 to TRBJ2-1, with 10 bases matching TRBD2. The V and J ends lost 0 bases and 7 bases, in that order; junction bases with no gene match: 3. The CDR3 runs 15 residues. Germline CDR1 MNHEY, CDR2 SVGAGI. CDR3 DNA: TGTGCCAGCAGTTACTCAACTAGCGGGACTAATGAGCAGTTCTTC. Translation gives CASSYSTSGTNEQFF.

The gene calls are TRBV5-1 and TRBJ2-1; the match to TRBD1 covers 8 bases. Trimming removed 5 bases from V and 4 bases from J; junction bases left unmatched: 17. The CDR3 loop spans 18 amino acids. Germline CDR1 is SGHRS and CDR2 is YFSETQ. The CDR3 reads CASSPRRARDRIYNEQFF. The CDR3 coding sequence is TGCGCCAGCAGTCCAAGACGGGCCCGGGACAGGATATACAATGAGCAGTTCTTC.

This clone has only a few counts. The CDR3 reads CASSLLVGGSLFF. The CDR3 DNA reads TGTGCCAGCAGCTTACTGGTTGGCGGGAGCTTGTTCTTC. The J gene is TRBJ2-1, the V gene TRBV7-8; 7 bases are shared with TRBD2. Germline V gives CDR1 SGHVS, CDR2 FQNEAQ. Trimming cost V 2 bases and J 15 bases; bases outside gene matches: 10. The CDR3 covers 13 residues. The variable domain in full, completed from reference TRBV7-8 and TRBJ2-1, reads GAGVSQSPRYKVAKRGQDVALRCDPISGHVSLFWYQQALGQGPEFLTYFQNEAQLDKSGLPSDRFFAERPEGSVSTLKIQRTQQEDSAVYLCASSLLVGGSLFFGPGTRLTVL.